The 26 T cell receptor beta chains below come from one sample, sequenced in a study of OX40 agonist ivuxolimab in advanced cancers. Sequencing was performed with immunoSEQ multiplex PCR; in TCRdb, only in-frame clones are kept and a portion is missing. The profile shows tens of thousands of clones, 81% of them singletons. This specimen was CD4+ or CD8+ T cells sorted from blood, taken in a trial of the OX40 agonist ivuxolimab. These receptors were collected from an adult with an advanced solid tumor such as melanoma, head and neck, liver or kidney cancer.

The chain links TRBV30 to TRBJ1-2, with 8 bases lining up with TRBD1. This CDR3 has 14 amino acids. Germline V lookup: CDR1 GTSNPN, CDR2 SVGIG (reference sequence). The trim removed 3 bases at V and 3 bases at J, leaving 6 bases unmatched. The CDR3: CAWSQGASDYGYTF. In DNA form, the CDR3 reads TGTGCCTGGAGCCAGGGGGCTAGCGACTATGGCTACACCTTC.

The rearrangement joins TRBV28 to TRBJ2-4, with D hard to call. Deletions cut 7 bases from V and 0 bases from J, with 7 bases between. CDR1 and CDR2 (germline): MDHEN, SYDVKM. CDR3 length: 13 residues. In DNA form, the CDR3 reads TGTGCCAGCAATCCAATAGCCAAAAACATTCAGTACTTC. Amino acid sequence: CASNPIAKNIQYF.

The V gene is TRBV19, the J gene TRBJ1-4, with D unresolved. Between the trimmed V and J ends, which lost 3 bases and 5 bases, there was a span of 10 bases. CDR1 is LNHDA and CDR2 is SQIVND in the germline V gene (reference sequence). The CDR3 runs 14 residues. This CDR3 reads CASSIGRQNEKLFF. The CDR3 nucleotides are TGTGCCAGTAGTATTGGCAGACAAAATGAAAAACTGTTTTTT.

The chain employs TRBV19 and TRBJ2-1; D may be TRBD1 (5 bases). CDR1 and CDR2 (germline): LNHDA, SQIVND (reference sequence). The ends were cut back, 4 bases at V and 9 bases at J, with 10 bases in the middle. The CDR3 loop spans 12 amino acids. The CDR3 region has the DNA TGTGCCAGTAGTACCGCAGGGCTTGAGCAGTTCTTC. This codes for CASSTAGLEQFF.

J is TRBJ2-7 and V is TRBV6-5; D gene unclear. Between the trimmed V and J ends, which lost 7 bases and 2 bases, there was a span of 18 bases. The CDR3 is 15 residues long. Germline values: CDR1 MNHEY, CDR2 SVGAGI. The CDR3 loop is CASTRAVGSTYEQYF. CDR3 nucleotide sequence: TGTGCCAGCACCCGGGCGGTTGGGTCAACCTACGAGCAGTACTTC.

V gene TRBV28 combines with J gene TRBJ2-7; 8 nucleotides match TRBD1. This CDR3 contains 16 residues. The V segment lost 4 bases and the J segment 3 bases; nucleotides outside the gene matches: 11. Germline V gene sequence: CDR1 MDHEN, CDR2 SYDVKM. CDR3 in amino acids: CASSSTDGTGIYEQYF. CDR3 sequence (DNA): TGTGCCAGCAGTTCGACCGACGGGACAGGAATCTACGAGCAGTACTTC.

The chain joins TRBV6-5 to TRBJ2-7; D call uncertain. CDR3 length: 14 amino acids. The germline V and J ends were trimmed by 2 bases and 3 bases, with 11 bases remaining between them. CDR1 is MNHEY, CDR2 SVGAGI, per germline. CDR3 sequence: CASSYATLFYEQYF. The CDR3 DNA follows: TGTGCCAGCAGTTACGCGACACTGTTCTACGAGCAGTACTTC.

The chain combines TRBV4-3 with TRBJ1-1; D is unresolved. The CDR3 sequence is 13 residues long. The V end lost 2 bases, the J end lost 2 bases, and 6 bases lay between the germline ends. Germline-derived CDR1 and CDR2 are LGHNA and YSLEER. This chain's CDR3 is CASSQSGNTEAFF. The CDR3, as DNA: TGCGCCAGCAGCCAAAGTGGAAACACTGAAGCTTTCTTT.

This clone was seen only a few times. CDR3 protein: CASKLTESTDTQYF. CDR3 DNA sequence: TGTGCCAGCAAGCTAACCGAGAGCACAGATACGCAGTATTTT. The rearrangement uses TRBV6-4 and TRBJ2-3; no reliable D call. Germline V gene data show CDR1 as MRHNA and CDR2 as SNTAGT. The CDR3 is 14 amino acids. V was shortened by 7 bases and J by 0 bases, with 11 bases between the two germline ends.

The count of this clone is one. This chain links TRBV4-1 with TRBJ2-6, with 7 bases lining up with TRBD2. There are 19 residues in the CDR3. V dropped 4 bases and J dropped 2; count of bases not matched to a gene: 14. Germline CDR1 MGHRA, CDR2 YSYEKL. This CDR3 is CASSPFARTSDPGANVLTF. In DNA form, the CDR3 reads TGCGCCAGCAGCCCCTTTGCTCGGACTAGTGACCCTGGGGCCAACGTCCTGACTTTC.

The chain links TRBV7-2 to TRBJ1-1; no definite D call. CDR3 size: 12 residues. Germline CDR1 reads SGHTA; CDR2 reads FQGNSA. Trimming cost V 6 bases and J 4 bases, with 9 bases left between them. The CDR3 DNA follows: TGTGCCAGCAGTCGGTTTGGCACTGAAGCTTTCTTT. Protein: CASSRFGTEAFF.

The J gene is TRBJ1-5, the V gene TRBV5-8; D is undetermined. The CDR3 runs to 15 residues. Germline V lookup: CDR1 SGHTS, CDR2 YDEGEE. The V and J ends lost 3 bases and 3 bases respectively, with 13 bases between them. The CDR3 loop is CASSSGRASNQPQHF. Written as DNA, the CDR3 is TGTGCCAGCAGCTCGGGCCGGGCCTCCAATCAGCCCCAGCATTTT.

The chain combines TRBV5-1 with TRBJ2-5, with D hard to call. The V and J ends lost 10 bases and 2 bases respectively, with 12 bases between them. Germline loops: CDR1 SGHRS, CDR2 YFSETQ. This CDR3 contains 12 residues. CDR3 loop: CASAATQETQYF. CDR3 nucleotides: TGCGCCTCAGCCGCAACTCAAGAGACCCAGTACTTC.

This clone was picked up a small number of times. The chain is built from TRBV7-2 and TRBJ1-5; D is uncertain. Trimming removed 3 bases from V and 5 bases from J, with 14 bases in between. Per germline, CDR1 SGHTA and CDR2 FQGNSA. The CDR3 has 15 residues. This CDR3 reads CASSFLNTPDQPQHF. As DNA, the CDR3 is TGTGCCAGCAGCTTTCTCAATACACCCGATCAGCCCCAGCATTTT. The whole variable domain, filled in from reference TRBV7-2 and TRBJ1-5, reads GAGVSQSPSNKVTEKGKDVELRCDPISGHTALYWYRQSLGQGLEFLIYFQGNSAPDKSGLPSDRFSAERTGGSVSTLTIQRTQQEDSAVYLCASSFLNTPDQPQHFGDGTRLSIL.

This sequence joins TRBV15 and TRBJ1-6, with TRBD1 identical over 7 bases. Germline CDR1 LNHNV, CDR2 YYDKDF (reference sequence). The J segment lost 3 bases and the V segment lost 5 bases, leaving 4 bases of the junction unmatched. CDR3 size: 15 residues. CDR3 sequence: CATSPRDSYNSPLHF. Here the CDR3 DNA reads TGTGCCACCAGCCCTAGGGACAGCTATAATTCACCCCTCCACTTT.

The V and J genes are TRBV1 and TRBJ2-7; the table's D call, TRBD2, was not checked against the DNA. TRBV1 is assigned pseudogene status. The CDR3 totals 20 residues. CDR3 nucleotide sequence: TGCACCAGCAGCCAGAATCTAGCGGGAGGTCAAGTCCCCGCGCTTGACGAGCAGTACTTC. Encoded protein: CTSSQNLAGGQVPALDEQYF.

This clone was recorded only once. The chain uses TRBV27 and TRBJ1-1; the match to TRBD1 covers 10 bases. Germline-derived CDR1 and CDR2 are MNHEY and SMNVEV (reference sequence). The CDR3 is 16 residues long. With 5 bases clipped from V and 4 bases from J, the junction kept 10 bases outside the gene matches. The chain's CDR3 is CASSRPPGQGGTEAFF. The CDR3 DNA follows: TGTGCCAGCAGTCGTCCACCCGGACAGGGGGGCACTGAAGCTTTCTTT.

The chain is built from TRBV30 and TRBJ1-2; 10 bases map to TRBD1. The CDR3 has 15 residues. The germline gives CDR1 GTSNPN, CDR2 SVGIG (reference sequence). V gave up 1 base and J gave up 3 bases; unmatched junction bases: 5. CDR3 bases: TGTGCCTGGAGTGCCCCGGACAGGGGGTACTATGGCTACACCTTC. Its protein product is CAWSAPDRGYYGYTF.

The table lists this clone with a few counts. V is TRBV2 and J is TRBJ1-5; D is unclear. The V gene lost 5 bases and the J gene lost 6 bases, with 20 bases spanning the gap. This CDR3 has 16 amino acids. Germline loops: CDR1 SNHLY, CDR2 FYNNEI. This CDR3 is CASSPESGLSGQPQHF. CDR3 nucleotides: TGTGCCAGCAGTCCCGAAAGCGGCCTTAGTGGTCAGCCCCAGCATTTT.

This sequence joins TRBV5-1 and TRBJ1-1, with 7 nucleotides matching TRBD1. Trimming took 4 bases from V and 1 from J; bases not matched to a gene: 4. Germline CDR1 SGHRS, CDR2 YFSETQ. CDR3 size: 14 residues. The CDR3 DNA reads as TGCGCCAGCAGCAAGCAGGGGGGGAACACTGAAGCTTTCTTT. Translating gives CASSKQGGNTEAFF.

The V call is TRBV30, the J call TRBJ2-3; no firm D call. The CDR3 contains 12 residues. Per germline, CDR1 GTSNPN and CDR2 SVGIG (reference sequence). V was trimmed by 0 bases and J by 2 bases, leaving 3 bases between them. The CDR3 coding sequence is TGTGCCTGGAGTGTAAACACAGATACGCAGTATTTT. It is translated as CAWSVNTDTQYF. Full variable domain (outside the CDR3, taken from reference TRBV30 and TRBJ2-3): SQTIHQWPATLVQPVGSPLSLECTVEGTSNPNLYWYRQAAGRGLQLLFYSVGIGQISSEVPQNLSASRPQDRQFILSSKKLLLSDSGFYLCAWSVNTDTQYFGPGTRLTVL.

The chain joins TRBV7-2 to TRBJ1-5, with a possible D match to TRBD1 (5 bases). The CDR3 is made up of 14 amino acids. V dropped 4 bases and J dropped 7 bases, with 14 bases sitting between them. Germline CDR1 reads SGHTA; CDR2 reads FQGNSA. In DNA form, the CDR3 reads TGTGCCAGCAGCTATGCAGGGCGGGAACAGCCCCAGCATTTT. Protein: CASSYAGREQPQHF. Together with reference TRBV7-2 and TRBJ1-5, the CDR3 gives the full variable domain: GAGVSQSPSNKVTEKGKDVELRCDPISGHTALYWYRQSLGQGLEFLIYFQGNSAPDKSGLPSDRFSAERTGGSVSTLTIQRTQQEDSAVYLCASSYAGREQPQHFGDGTRLSIL.

This clone was seen a handful of times. The V call is TRBV5-4, the J call TRBJ1-6; D is undetermined. V was pared by 9 bases and J by 8 bases, with 18 bases between. This CDR3 has 14 residues. Germline values: CDR1 SGHNT, CDR2 YYREEE (reference sequence). The CDR3 bases are TGTGCCACCTATGGCGGCAGGCGGGATTCACCCCTCCACTTT. Protein sequence: CATYGGRRDSPLHF.

The CDR3: CASSPRLAGAPSGTGELFF. CDR3 nucleotides: TGTGCCAGCAGCCCTCGACTAGCGGGGGCCCCGAGCGGAACCGGGGAGCTGTTTTTT. V is TRBV9 and J is TRBJ2-2, with 12 bases lining up with TRBD2. The trim removed 4 bases at V and 5 bases at J, leaving 15 bases unmatched. CDR3 length: 19 amino acids. Germline V gives CDR1 SGDLS, CDR2 YYNGEE.

This rearrangement joins TRBV5-1 to TRBJ1-2; weak D call: TRBD1 (6 bases). Germline assignment: CDR1 SGHRS and CDR2 YFSETQ. This CDR3 region has 14 residues. With 3 bases removed from V and 4 bases from J, the gap between germline ends came to 13 bases. CDR3 in amino acids: CASSYRTDFYGYTF. In DNA, the CDR3 is TGCGCCAGCAGCTATAGGACAGACTTCTATGGCTACACCTTC.

The chain has TRBV9 and TRBJ2-3; a possible D gene is TRBD2 (7 bases). In germline, CDR1 is SGDLS, CDR2 YYNGEE. The CDR3 has 15 amino acids. Between the trimmed V and J ends, which lost 0 bases and 4 bases, there was a span of 12 bases. The CDR3 sequence: CASSVEGGRADTQYF. The CDR3 bases are TGTGCCAGCAGCGTAGAGGGGGGGAGAGCAGATACGCAGTATTTT.